This paragraph reports one T cell receptor (beta chain). The target antigen is unknown. Looked up from germline, CDR1 is SQVTM and CDR2 is ANQGSEA. The CDR3 has 13 amino acids. V lost 6 bases, J lost 0 bases, and 9 bases lay in between. The sample belongs to a study of response to subunit inactivated influenza vaccine. Study-level findings and limits: Few additional T cells are recruited per seasonal influenza vaccination, authors suggested.

A single record per CDR3 protein comes from TCRdb applying MiXCR to the RT-PCR reads. The sample contains 500,000 to 600,000 distinct CDR3 sequences, approximately 15% of which appear only once. The starting material was CD4+ T cells sorted from PBMCs, obtained less than 25 months after vaccination. V gene TRBV29-1 combines with J gene TRBJ2-1, with D perhaps TRBD1 or TRBD2 (5 bases each). This sequence was found in a man between 50 and 69 years old who received an inactivated influenza vaccine. The CDR3 coding sequence is TGCAGCGTCCCCGGGGCCTCCTACAATGAGCAGTTCTTC. Translation: CSVPGASYNEQFF.